One and the same sample provided the 4 T cell receptor beta chains below, sequenced in a study of blood T cell repertoires in COVID-19. TCRdb's table, derived via immunoSEQ multiplex PCR, lists solely in-frame clones and lacks some. The sample yields 90,000 to 150,000 clones, about 79% seen once. Sequenced sample: peripheral blood. The receptors were sampled from a woman of 80 years or more with acute or convalescent COVID-19.

This clone was recorded a few times. This sequence joins TRBV14 and TRBJ1-4; D ambiguous. Trimming stripped 0 bases from V and 5 bases from J, with 7 bases between. Germline CDR1 and CDR2: SGHDN and FVKESK. This CDR3 spans 14 amino acids. The chain's CDR3 is CASSQDLGNEKLFF. The DNA for the CDR3 is TGTGCCAGCAGCCAAGATCTCGGGAATGAAAAACTGTTTTTT.

The gene calls are TRBV5-4 and TRBJ2-2; a weak D match, TRBD2 (7 bases). The CDR3 runs 16 residues. Trimming left V 5 bases short and J 3 bases short, with 17 bases between. Germline loops: CDR1 SGHNT, CDR2 YYREEE (reference sequence). CDR3 in amino acids: CASRSGGGVYTGELFF. The CDR3 DNA sequence: TGTGCCAGCAGGTCGGGCGGGGGCGTATACACCGGGGAGCTGTTTTTT.

This clone showed up just a few times. The rearrangement links TRBV27 to TRBJ1-2, with a weak D call TRBD1 (5 bases). Trimming pared 3 bases from V and 6 bases from J, leaving 11 bases between. Germline assignment: CDR1 MNHEY and CDR2 SMNVEV (reference sequence). This CDR3 spans 13 amino acids. CDR3 in DNA: TGTGCCAGCAGTTTTGGAGGGGCGGATGGCTACACCTTC. It encodes CASSFGGADGYTF.

The chain uses TRBV6-5 and TRBJ2-1; a possible D gene is TRBD2 (6 bases). Trimming cost V 5 bases and J 2 bases, with 10 bases left between them. Per germline, CDR1 MNHEY and CDR2 SVGAGI. The CDR3 sequence is 14 residues long. CDR3 amino acids: CASSPSGPYNEQFF. The CDR3 nucleotides are TGTGCCAGCAGTCCAAGCGGGCCCTACAATGAGCAGTTCTTC.